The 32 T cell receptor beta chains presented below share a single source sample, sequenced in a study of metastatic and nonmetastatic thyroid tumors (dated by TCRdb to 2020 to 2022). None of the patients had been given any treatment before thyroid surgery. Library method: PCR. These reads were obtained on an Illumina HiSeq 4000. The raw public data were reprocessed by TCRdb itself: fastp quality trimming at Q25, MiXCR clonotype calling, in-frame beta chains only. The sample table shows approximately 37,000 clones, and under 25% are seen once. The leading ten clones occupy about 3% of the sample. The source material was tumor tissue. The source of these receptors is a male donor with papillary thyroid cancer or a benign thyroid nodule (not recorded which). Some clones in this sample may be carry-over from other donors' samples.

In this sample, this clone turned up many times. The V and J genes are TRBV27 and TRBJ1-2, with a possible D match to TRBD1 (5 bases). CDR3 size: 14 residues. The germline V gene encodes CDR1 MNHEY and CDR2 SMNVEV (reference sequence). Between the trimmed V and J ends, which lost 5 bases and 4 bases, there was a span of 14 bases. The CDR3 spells CASSPQGLFYGYTF. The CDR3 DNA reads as TGTGCCAGCAGTCCCCAGGGTTTATTCTATGGCTACACCTTC.

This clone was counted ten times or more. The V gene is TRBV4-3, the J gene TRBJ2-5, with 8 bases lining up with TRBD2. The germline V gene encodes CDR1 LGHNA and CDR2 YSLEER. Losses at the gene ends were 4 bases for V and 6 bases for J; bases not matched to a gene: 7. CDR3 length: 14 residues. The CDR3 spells CASSPGLVFQTQYF. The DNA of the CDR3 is TGCGCCAGCAGCCCGGGACTAGTCTTCCAGACCCAGTACTTC.

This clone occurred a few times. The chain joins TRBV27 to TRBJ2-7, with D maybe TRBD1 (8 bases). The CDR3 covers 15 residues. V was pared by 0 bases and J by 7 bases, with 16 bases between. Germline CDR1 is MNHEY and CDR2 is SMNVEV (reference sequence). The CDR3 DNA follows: TGTGCCAGCAGTTTATCCGGGGGGACAGGTGGGGAGCAGTACTTC. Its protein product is CASSLSGGTGGEQYF.

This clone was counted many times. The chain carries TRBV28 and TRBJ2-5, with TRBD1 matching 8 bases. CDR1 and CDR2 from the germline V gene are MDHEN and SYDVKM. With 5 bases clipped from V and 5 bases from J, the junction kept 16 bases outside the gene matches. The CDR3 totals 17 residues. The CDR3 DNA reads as TGTGCCAGCAGTATAATACGGACAGGGCTTCGGGCGGAGACCCAGTACTTC. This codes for CASSIIRTGLRAETQYF.

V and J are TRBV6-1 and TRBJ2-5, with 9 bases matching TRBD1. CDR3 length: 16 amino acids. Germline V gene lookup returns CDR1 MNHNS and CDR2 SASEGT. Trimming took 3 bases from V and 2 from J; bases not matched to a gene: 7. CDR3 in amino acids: CASSDYGTGTQETQYF. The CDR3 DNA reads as TGTGCCAGCAGTGACTACGGGACAGGGACACAAGAGACCCAGTACTTC.

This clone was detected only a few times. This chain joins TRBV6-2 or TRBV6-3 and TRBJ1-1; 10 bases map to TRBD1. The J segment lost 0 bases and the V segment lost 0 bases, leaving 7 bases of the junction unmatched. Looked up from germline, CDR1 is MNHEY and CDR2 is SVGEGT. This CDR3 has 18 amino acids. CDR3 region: CASSYSGGTGELNTEAFF. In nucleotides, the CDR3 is TGTGCCAGCAGTTACTCGGGTGGGACAGGGGAATTGAACACTGAAGCTTTCTTT.

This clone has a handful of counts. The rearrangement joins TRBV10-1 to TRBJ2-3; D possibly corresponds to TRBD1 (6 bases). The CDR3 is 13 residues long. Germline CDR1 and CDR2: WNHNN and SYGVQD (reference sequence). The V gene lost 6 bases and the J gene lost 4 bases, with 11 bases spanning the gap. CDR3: CASRDRDSDTQYF. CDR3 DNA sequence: TGCGCCAGCAGGGACAGAGATTCAGATACGCAGTATTTT.

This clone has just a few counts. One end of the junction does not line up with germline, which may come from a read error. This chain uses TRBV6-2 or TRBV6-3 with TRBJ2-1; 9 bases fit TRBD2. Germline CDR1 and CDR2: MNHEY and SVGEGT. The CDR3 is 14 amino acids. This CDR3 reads CASSQRLAVNGQFF. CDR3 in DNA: TGTGCCAGCAGCCAGCGACTAGCGGTTAATGGGCAGTTCTTC.

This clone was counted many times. CDR3 DNA: TGTGCCAGCAGCCTTACAGGGCTTCGAGGCTACACCTTC. It encodes CASSLTGLRGYTF. This rearrangement joins TRBV27 to TRBJ1-2; TRBD1 might be the D (6 bases). The V gene lost 6 bases and the J gene lost 8 bases, with 16 bases spanning the gap. Germline V CDR1 and CDR2: MNHEY, SMNVEV (reference sequence). The CDR3 has 13 residues.

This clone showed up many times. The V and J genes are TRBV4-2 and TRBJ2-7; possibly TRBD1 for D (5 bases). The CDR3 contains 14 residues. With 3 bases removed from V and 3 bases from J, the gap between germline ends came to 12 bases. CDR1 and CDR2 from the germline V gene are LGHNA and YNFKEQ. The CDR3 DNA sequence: TGTGCCAGCAGCCAGCCCTGGGGCAGCTACGAGCAGTACTTC. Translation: CASSQPWGSYEQYF.

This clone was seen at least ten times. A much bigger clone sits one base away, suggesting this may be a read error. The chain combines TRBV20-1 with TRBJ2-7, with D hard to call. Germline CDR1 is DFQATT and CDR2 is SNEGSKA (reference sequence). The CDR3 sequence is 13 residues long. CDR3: CNVGGDLTYEQYF. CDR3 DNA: TGCAATGTAGGTGGCGACTTGACCTACGAGCAGTACTTC.

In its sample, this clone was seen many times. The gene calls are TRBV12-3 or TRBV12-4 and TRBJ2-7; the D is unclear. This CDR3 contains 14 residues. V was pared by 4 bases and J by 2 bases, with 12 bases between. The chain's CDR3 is CASSSSTEPYEQYF. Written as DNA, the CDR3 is TGTGCCAGCAGTTCCTCGACTGAACCCTACGAGCAGTACTTC.

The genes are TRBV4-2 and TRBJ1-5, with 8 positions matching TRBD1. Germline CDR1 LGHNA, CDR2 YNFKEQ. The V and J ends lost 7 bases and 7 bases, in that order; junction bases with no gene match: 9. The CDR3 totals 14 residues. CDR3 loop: CASTPGTGRQPQHF. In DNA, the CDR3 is TGTGCCAGCACCCCAGGGACAGGTCGGCAGCCCCAGCATTTT.

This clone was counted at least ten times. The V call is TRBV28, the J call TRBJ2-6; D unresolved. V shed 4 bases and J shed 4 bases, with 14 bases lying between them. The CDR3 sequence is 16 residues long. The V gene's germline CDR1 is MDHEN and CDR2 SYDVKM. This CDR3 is CASSSTSPPGANVLTF. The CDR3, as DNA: TGTGCCAGCAGTTCCACGAGCCCCCCAGGGGCCAACGTCCTGACTTTC. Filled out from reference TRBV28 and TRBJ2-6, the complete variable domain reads DVKVTQSSRYLVKRTGEKVFLECVQDMDHENMFWYRQDPGLGLRLIYFSYDVKMKEKGDIPEGYSVSREKKERFSLILESASTNQTSMYLCASSSTSPPGANVLTFGAGSRLTVL.

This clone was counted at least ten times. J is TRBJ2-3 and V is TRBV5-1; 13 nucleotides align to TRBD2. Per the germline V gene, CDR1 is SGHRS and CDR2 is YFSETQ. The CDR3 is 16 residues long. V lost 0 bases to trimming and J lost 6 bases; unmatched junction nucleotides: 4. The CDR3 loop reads CASSLGLAGGTDTQYF. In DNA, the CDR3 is TGCGCCAGCAGCTTGGGACTAGCGGGAGGAACTGATACGCAGTATTTT.

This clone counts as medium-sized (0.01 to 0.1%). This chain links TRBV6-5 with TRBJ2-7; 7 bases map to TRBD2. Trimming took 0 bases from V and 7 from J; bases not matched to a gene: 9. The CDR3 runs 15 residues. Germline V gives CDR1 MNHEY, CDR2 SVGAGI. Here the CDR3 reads CASSYSRETRGEQYF. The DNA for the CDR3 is TGTGCCAGCAGTTACTCGCGGGAGACCCGGGGGGAGCAGTACTTC.

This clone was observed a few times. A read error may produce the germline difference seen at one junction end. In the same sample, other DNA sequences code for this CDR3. The CDR3 spells CASKKGSGYTGELFF. The CDR3 region has the DNA TGTGCCAGCAAAAAGGGGAGCGGCTACACCGGAGAGCTGTTTTTT. The chain has TRBV19 and TRBJ2-2, with D perhaps TRBD1 or TRBD2 (5 bases each). Per germline, CDR1 LNHDA and CDR2 SQIVND (reference sequence). The CDR3 contains 15 residues.

CDR3: CASSVGTPTYEKQYF. The CDR3 coding sequence is TGTGCCAGCAGCGTCGGGACACCCACTTACGAAAAGCAGTACTTC. The genes are TRBV9 and TRBJ2-7; possibly TRBD1 for D (6 bases). This CDR3 contains 15 residues. V shed 2 bases and J shed 8 bases, with 20 bases lying between them. Looked up from germline, CDR1 is SGDLS and CDR2 is YYNGEE.

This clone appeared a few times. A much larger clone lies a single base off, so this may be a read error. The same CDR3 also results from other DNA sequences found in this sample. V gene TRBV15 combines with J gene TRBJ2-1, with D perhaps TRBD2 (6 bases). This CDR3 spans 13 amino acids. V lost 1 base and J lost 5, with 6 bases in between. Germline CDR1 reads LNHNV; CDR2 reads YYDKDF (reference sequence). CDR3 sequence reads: CATSRAGDNEQFF. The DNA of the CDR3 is TGTGCCACCAGCAGAGCGGGGGACAATGAGCAGTTCTTC.

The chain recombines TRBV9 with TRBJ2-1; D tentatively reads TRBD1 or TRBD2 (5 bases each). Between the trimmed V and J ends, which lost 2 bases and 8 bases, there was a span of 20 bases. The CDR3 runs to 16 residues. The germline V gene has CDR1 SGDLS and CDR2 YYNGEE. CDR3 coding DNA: TGTGCCAGCAGCGTGGCACCCGGGAAACAGGTCGATGAGCAGTTCTTC. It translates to CASSVAPGKQVDEQFF.

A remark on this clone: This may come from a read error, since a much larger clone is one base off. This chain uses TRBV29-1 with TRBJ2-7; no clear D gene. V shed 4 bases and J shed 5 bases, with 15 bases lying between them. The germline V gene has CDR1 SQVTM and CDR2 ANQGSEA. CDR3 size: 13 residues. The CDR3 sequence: CSVGVSARNEQYF. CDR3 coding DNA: TGCAGCGTTGGGGTTAGTGCCCGGAACGAGCAGTACTTC.

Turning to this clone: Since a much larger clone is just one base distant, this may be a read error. CDR3 protein: CASSSGGPVGNTEAFF. CDR3 in DNA: TGTGCCAGCAGCTCGGGGGGTCCAGTCGGGAACACTGAAGCTTTCTTT. The rearrangement joins TRBV5-4 to TRBJ1-1; possibly TRBD1 for D (5 bases). V lost 3 bases and J lost 1, with 16 bases in between. The CDR3 extends over 16 amino acids. Germline-derived CDR1 and CDR2 are SGHNT and YYREEE (reference sequence).

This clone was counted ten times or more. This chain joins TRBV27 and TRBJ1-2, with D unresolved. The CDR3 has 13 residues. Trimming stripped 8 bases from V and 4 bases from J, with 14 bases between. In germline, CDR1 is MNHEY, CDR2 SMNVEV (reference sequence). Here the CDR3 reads CASALTALYGYTF. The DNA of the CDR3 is TGTGCCAGCGCCCTTACAGCCCTCTATGGCTACACCTTC.

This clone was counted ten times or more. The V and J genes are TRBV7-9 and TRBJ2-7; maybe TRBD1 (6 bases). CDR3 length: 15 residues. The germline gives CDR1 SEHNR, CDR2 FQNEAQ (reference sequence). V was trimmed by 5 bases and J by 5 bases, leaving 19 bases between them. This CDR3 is CASSATWGRGNEQYF. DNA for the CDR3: TGTGCCAGCAGCGCCACTTGGGGCAGGGGAAACGAGCAGTACTTC.

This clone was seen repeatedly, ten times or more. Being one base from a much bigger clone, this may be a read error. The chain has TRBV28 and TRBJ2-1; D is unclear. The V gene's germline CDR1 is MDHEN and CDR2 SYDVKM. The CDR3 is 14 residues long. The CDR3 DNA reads TGTGCCAGCAGTTTTGATAGACCCTGGAATGAGCAGCTCTTC. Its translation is CASSFDRPWNEQLF. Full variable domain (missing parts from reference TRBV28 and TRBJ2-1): DVKVTQSSRYLVKRTGEKVFLECVQDMDHENMFWYRQDPGLGLRLIYFSYDVKMKEKGDIPEGYSVSREKKERFSLILESASTNQTSMYLCASSFDRPWNEQLFGPGTRLTVL.

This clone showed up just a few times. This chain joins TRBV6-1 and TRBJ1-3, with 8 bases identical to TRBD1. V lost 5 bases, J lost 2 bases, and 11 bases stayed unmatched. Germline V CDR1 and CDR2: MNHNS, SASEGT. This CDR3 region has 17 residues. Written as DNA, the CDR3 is TGTGCCAGCAGTAAAAGACAGGGGAAAGGGACTGGAAACACCATATATTTT. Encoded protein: CASSKRQGKGTGNTIYF.

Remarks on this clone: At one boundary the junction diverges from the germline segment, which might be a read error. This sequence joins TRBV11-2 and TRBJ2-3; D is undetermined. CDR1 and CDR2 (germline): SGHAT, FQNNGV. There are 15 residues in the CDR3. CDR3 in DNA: TGTGCCAGCAGCTTAGACCCCCAGAGCATAGATACGCAGTATTTT. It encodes CASSLDPQSIDTQYF.

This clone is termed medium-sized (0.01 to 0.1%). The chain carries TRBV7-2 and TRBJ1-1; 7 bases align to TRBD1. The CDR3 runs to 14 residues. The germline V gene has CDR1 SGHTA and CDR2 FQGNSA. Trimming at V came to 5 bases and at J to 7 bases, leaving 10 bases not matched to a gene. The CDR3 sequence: CASSARQGWGEAFF. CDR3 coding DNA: TGTGCCAGCAGCGCTCGACAGGGTTGGGGTGAAGCTTTCTTT.

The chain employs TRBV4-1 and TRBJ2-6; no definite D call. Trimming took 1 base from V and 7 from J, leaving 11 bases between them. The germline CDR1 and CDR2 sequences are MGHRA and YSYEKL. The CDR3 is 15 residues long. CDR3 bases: TGCGCCAGCAGCCAAGGTACGCGAGTAGCCAACGTCCTGACTTTC. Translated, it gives CASSQGTRVANVLTF.

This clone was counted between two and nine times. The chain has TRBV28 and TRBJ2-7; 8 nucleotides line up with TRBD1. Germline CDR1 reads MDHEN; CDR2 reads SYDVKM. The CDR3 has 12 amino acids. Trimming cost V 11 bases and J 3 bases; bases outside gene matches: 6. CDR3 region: CASGGGNYEQYF. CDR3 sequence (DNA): TGTGCCTCAGGGGGCGGTAACTACGAGCAGTACTTC.

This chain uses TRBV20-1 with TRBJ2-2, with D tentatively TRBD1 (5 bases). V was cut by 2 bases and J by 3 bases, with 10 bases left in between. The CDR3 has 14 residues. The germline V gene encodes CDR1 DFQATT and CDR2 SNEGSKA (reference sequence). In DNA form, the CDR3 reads TGCAGTGCTAGACGGATAGGGGACACCGGGGAGCTGTTTTTT. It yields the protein CSARRIGDTGELFF.

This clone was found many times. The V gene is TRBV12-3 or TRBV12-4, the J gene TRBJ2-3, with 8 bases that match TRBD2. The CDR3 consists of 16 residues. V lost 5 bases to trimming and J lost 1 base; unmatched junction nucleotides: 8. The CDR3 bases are TGTGCCAGCAGTAAAACTTTTAGCGGGGGCACAGATACGCAGTATTTT. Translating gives CASSKTFSGGTDTQYF.